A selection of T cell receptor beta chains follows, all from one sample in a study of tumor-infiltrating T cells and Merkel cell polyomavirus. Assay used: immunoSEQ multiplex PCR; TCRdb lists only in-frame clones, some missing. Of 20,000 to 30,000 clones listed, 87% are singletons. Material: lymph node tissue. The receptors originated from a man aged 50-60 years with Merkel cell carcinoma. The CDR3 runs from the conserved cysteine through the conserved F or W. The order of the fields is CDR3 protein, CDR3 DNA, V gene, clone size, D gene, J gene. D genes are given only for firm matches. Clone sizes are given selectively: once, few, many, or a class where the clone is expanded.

CDR3aa: CASSLGQNYGYTF; CDR3nt: TGTGCCAGCAGCTTAGGACAGAACTATGGCTACACCTTC; v_gene: TRBV5-8; abundance: few; d_gene: NA; j_gene: TRBJ1-2
CDR3aa: CASSLVAPGTGNKYF; CDR3nt: NA; v_gene: TRBV7-9; abundance: NA; d_gene: NA; j_gene: TRBJ2-7
CDR3aa: CASSIGTGYGYTF; CDR3nt: TGTGCCAGTAGTATAGGGACAGGGTATGGCTACACCTTC; v_gene: TRBV19; abundance: NA; d_gene: TRBD1; j_gene: TRBJ1-2
CDR3aa: CSVEASDNYEQYF; CDR3nt: TGCAGCGTTGAAGCCTCGGACAACTACGAGCAGTACTTC; v_gene: TRBV29-1; abundance: few; d_gene: NA; j_gene: TRBJ2-7
CDR3aa: CASSHRGQRWGYTF; CDR3nt: TGTGCCAGCAGCCACAGGGGGCAAAGATGGGGCTACACCTTC; v_gene: TRBV5-4; abundance: NA; d_gene: TRBD1; j_gene: TRBJ1-2
CDR3aa: CAISDGGSGANVLTF; CDR3nt: TGTGCCATCAGTGATGGAGGCTCTGGGGCCAACGTCCTGACTTTC; v_gene: TRBV10-3; abundance: NA; d_gene: NA; j_gene: TRBJ2-6
CDR3aa: CASSESQGAGGQFF; CDR3nt: TGTGCCAGCAGTGAAAGTCAGGGGGCAGGTGGGCAGTTCTTC; v_gene: TRBV6-1; abundance: NA; d_gene: TRBD1; j_gene: TRBJ2-1
CDR3aa: CASSMIGGASPLHF; CDR3nt: TGTGCCAGTAGTATGATAGGGGGCGCTTCACCCCTCCACTTT; v_gene: TRBV19; abundance: NA; d_gene: TRBD1; j_gene: TRBJ1-6
CDR3aa: CASSYPGTQYF; CDR3nt: TGTGCCAGCAGTTACCCCGGGACCCAGTACTTC; v_gene: TRBV6-6; abundance: NA; d_gene: NA; j_gene: TRBJ2-5
CDR3aa: CASSLGGTNQPQHF; CDR3nt: TGTGCCAGCAGCTTAGGAGGGACTAATCAGCCCCAGCATTTT; v_gene: TRBV7-2; abundance: NA; d_gene: NA; j_gene: TRBJ1-5
CDR3aa: CASSLGGPTYEQYF; CDR3nt: TGTGCCAGTAGTTTGGGGGGACCGACCTACGAGCAGTACTTC; v_gene: TRBV19; abundance: NA; d_gene: NA; j_gene: TRBJ2-7
CDR3aa: CASSSGQGNTEAFF; CDR3nt: TGCGCCAGCAGCTCGGGACAGGGGAACACTGAAGCTTTCTTT; v_gene: TRBV4-1; abundance: NA; d_gene: TRBD1; j_gene: TRBJ1-1
CDR3aa: CASGNSGPYEQYF; CDR3nt: TGCGCCAGTGGTAATAGCGGCCCCTACGAGCAGTACTTC; v_gene: TRBV5-1; abundance: once; d_gene: NA; j_gene: TRBJ2-7
CDR3aa: CASSERRYYGYTF; CDR3nt: TGCGCCAGCAGTGAAAGGCGGTACTATGGCTACACCTTC; v_gene: TRBV10-1; abundance: NA; d_gene: NA; j_gene: TRBJ1-2
CDR3aa: CASSQSETGANVLTF; CDR3nt: TGTGCCAGCAGCCAATCAGAAACTGGGGCCAACGTCCTGACTTTC; v_gene: TRBV4-2; abundance: NA; d_gene: NA; j_gene: TRBJ2-6
CDR3aa: CASSPDDRGAEKLFF; CDR3nt: TGTGCCAGCTCACCAGATGACAGGGGAGCTGAAAAACTGTTTTTT; v_gene: TRBV18; abundance: NA; d_gene: TRBD1; j_gene: TRBJ1-4
CDR3aa: CASSLLPGGPEETQYF; CDR3nt: TGTGCCAGCAGCTTGCTACCTGGGGGCCCCGAAGAGACCCAGTACTTC; v_gene: TRBV5-5; abundance: NA; d_gene: NA; j_gene: TRBJ2-5
CDR3aa: CASRVGLGGGYTF; CDR3nt: TGTGCCAGCAGGGTAGGATTGGGAGGTGGCTACACCTTC; v_gene: TRBV6-5; abundance: few; d_gene: NA; j_gene: TRBJ1-2
CDR3aa: CAWSQGGPLHF; CDR3nt: TGTGCCTGGAGCCAAGGGGGACCCCTCCACTTT; v_gene: TRBV30; abundance: few; d_gene: NA; j_gene: TRBJ1-6
CDR3aa: CASSTGGVNYGYTF; CDR3nt: TGTGCCAGCAGTACAGGGGGAGTAAACTATGGCTACACCTTC; v_gene: TRBV6-5; abundance: NA; d_gene: TRBD1; j_gene: TRBJ1-2
CDR3aa: CASSLAPRETQYF; CDR3nt: TGCGCCAGCAGCTTGGCCCCGAGGGAGACCCAGTACTTC; v_gene: TRBV5-1; abundance: NA; d_gene: NA; j_gene: TRBJ2-5
CDR3aa: CASSLAEADGELFF; CDR3nt: TGTGCCAGCAGTTTAGCGGAGGCGGACGGGGAGCTGTTTTTT; v_gene: TRBV25-1; abundance: NA; d_gene: NA; j_gene: TRBJ2-2
CDR3aa: CASSSPLAGQETQYF; CDR3nt: TGTGCCAGCAGTTCTCCTCTAGCGGGCCAAGAGACCCAGTACTTC; v_gene: TRBV27; abundance: once; d_gene: TRBD2; j_gene: TRBJ2-5
CDR3aa: CASGGTSFHEQFF; CDR3nt: TGCGCCAGCGGGGGGACTAGCTTCCATGAGCAGTTCTTC; v_gene: TRBV10-1; abundance: once; d_gene: TRBD2; j_gene: TRBJ2-1
CDR3aa: CASSQQRGSGADTQYF; CDR3nt: TGCGCCAGCAGCCAACAAAGGGGTAGCGGGGCAGATACGCAGTATTTT; v_gene: TRBV4-3; abundance: few; d_gene: TRBD2; j_gene: TRBJ2-3
CDR3aa: CASSAAGGTDTQYF; CDR3nt: TGTGCCAGCAGCGCGGCAGGGGGCACAGATACGCAGTATTTT; v_gene: TRBV7-2; abundance: NA; d_gene: NA; j_gene: TRBJ2-3
CDR3aa: CASSVDRGRYNEQFF; CDR3nt: TGTGCCAGCAGCGTAGACAGGGGTAGGTACAATGAGCAGTTCTTC; v_gene: TRBV9; abundance: NA; d_gene: TRBD1; j_gene: TRBJ2-1
CDR3aa: CASSPQGESMDTQYF; CDR3nt: TGTGCCAGCAGTCCCCAGGGGGAGTCTATGGATACGCAGTATTTT; v_gene: TRBV6-5; abundance: NA; d_gene: TRBD1; j_gene: TRBJ2-3
CDR3aa: CASSLVVGGKLFF; CDR3nt: TGTGCCAGCAGCTTAGTGGTCGGCGGAAAACTGTTTTTT; v_gene: TRBV7-8; abundance: NA; d_gene: NA; j_gene: TRBJ1-4
CDR3aa: CASSQASGGITDTQYF; CDR3nt: TGTGCCAGCAGCCAAGCTAGCGGGGGGATCACAGATACGCAGTATTTT; v_gene: TRBV28; abundance: NA; d_gene: TRBD2; j_gene: TRBJ2-3
CDR3aa: CASSMRGGQGMHEQYF; CDR3nt: TGTGCCAGTAGTATGCGGGGGGGGCAGGGAATGCACGAGCAGTACTTC; v_gene: TRBV19; abundance: NA; d_gene: TRBD2; j_gene: TRBJ2-7
CDR3aa: CASSPGTSGGATGELFF; CDR3nt: TGTGCCAGCAGCCCCGGGACTAGCGGGGGCGCTACCGGGGAGCTGTTTTTT; v_gene: TRBV7-2; abundance: NA; d_gene: TRBD2; j_gene: TRBJ2-2
CDR3aa: CASSVVAGELFF; CDR3nt: TGTGCCAGCAGCGTAGTAGCCGGGGAGCTGTTTTTT; v_gene: TRBV9; abundance: NA; d_gene: NA; j_gene: TRBJ2-2
CDR3aa: CASSLWIGVSYGYTF; CDR3nt: TGTGCCAGCAGCTTATGGATAGGGGTTAGCTATGGCTACACCTTC; v_gene: TRBV5-4; abundance: NA; d_gene: NA; j_gene: TRBJ1-2
CDR3aa: CASSAGQGSYNEQFF; CDR3nt: TGCGCCAGCAGCGCGGGACAGGGGTCCTACAATGAGCAGTTCTTC; v_gene: TRBV5-1; abundance: NA; d_gene: TRBD1; j_gene: TRBJ2-1
CDR3aa: CASRVGLGYTDTQYF; CDR3nt: TGTGCCAGCAGGGTCGGACTAGGATACACAGATACGCAGTATTTT; v_gene: TRBV2; abundance: NA; d_gene: TRBD2; j_gene: TRBJ2-3
CDR3aa: CAISDGGETQYF; CDR3nt: TGTGCCATCAGTGATGGCGGAGAGACCCAGTACTTC; v_gene: TRBV10-3; abundance: NA; d_gene: NA; j_gene: TRBJ2-5
CDR3aa: CAWGGAGNHGYTF; CDR3nt: TGTGCCTGGGGCGGGGCAGGGAATCATGGCTACACCTTC; v_gene: TRBV30; abundance: once; d_gene: NA; j_gene: TRBJ1-2
CDR3aa: CASSHVRGAYQYQPQHF; CDR3nt: TGTGCCAGCAGCCATGTCCGGGGGGCCTACCAATATCAGCCCCAGCATTTT; v_gene: TRBV7-2; abundance: NA; d_gene: NA; j_gene: TRBJ1-5
CDR3aa: CAISVFPRENSGNTIYF; CDR3nt: TGTGCCATCAGTGTCTTTCCCAGGGAAAACTCTGGAAACACCATATATTTT; v_gene: TRBV10-3; abundance: NA; d_gene: NA; j_gene: TRBJ1-3
CDR3aa: CASSYGTGRNSPLHF; CDR3nt: TGTGCCAGCAGCTACGGGACAGGGAGAAATTCACCCCTCCACTTT; v_gene: TRBV5-4; abundance: NA; d_gene: TRBD1; j_gene: TRBJ1-6
CDR3aa: CASSQVGTGFKGGYTF; CDR3nt: TGTGCCAGCAGCCAAGTCGGGACAGGGTTCAAGGGTGGCTACACCTTC; v_gene: TRBV7-8; abundance: NA; d_gene: TRBD1; j_gene: TRBJ1-2